The 15 T cell receptor beta chains in this list originate from one sample, sequenced in a study of patients and donors after allogeneic stem cell transplantation. TCRdb re-analysed the RT-PCR reads in MiXCR, keeping a single row per CDR3 protein. The sample lists approximately 220,000 distinct CDR3 sequences; more than 35% were seen once. Source material: blood, either unsorted or a sorted T cell fraction (not recorded which). The receptors originated from a human donor who was either an allogeneic HSCT recipient or a stem cell or donor lymphocyte infusion donor (not recorded which). It is not recorded whose cells these are; they may come from a transplant donor.

The V gene is TRBV18, the J gene TRBJ1-2; no reliable D call. CDR3 size: 13 residues. Germline V gene sequence: CDR1 KGHSH, CDR2 LQKENI. Trimming stripped 5 bases from V and 1 base from J, with 8 bases between. This CDR3 reads CASSSTDNYGYTF. DNA for the CDR3: TGTGCCAGCTCATCGACCGATAACTATGGCTACACCTTC.

In this sample, this clonotype turned up a few times. This chain links TRBV4-1 with TRBJ1-2, with D perhaps TRBD1 (6 bases). The CDR3 runs 15 residues. CDR1 MGHRA and CDR2 YSYEKL come from the germline V gene. Trimming took 1 base from V and 6 from J, leaving 15 bases between them. CDR3 residues: CASSQGRGQRNGYTF. CDR3 coding DNA: TGCGCCAGCAGCCAAGGTCGGGGGCAAAGGAATGGCTACACCTTC.

The chain couples TRBV5-1 to TRBJ1-5; D possibly corresponds to TRBD1 (5 bases). Germline V gene data show CDR1 as SGHRS and CDR2 as YFSETQ. The CDR3 length is 16 residues. Trimming took off 1 base at V and 0 bases at J, with 11 bases between the two ends. CDR3 DNA: TGCGCCAGCAGCTTGTTGGGGCAGTATAGCAATCAGCCCCAGCATTTT. This codes for CASSLLGQYSNQPQHF. The entire variable domain, with the rest obtained from reference TRBV5-1 and TRBJ1-5, is as follows: KAGVTQTPRYLIKTRGQQVTLSCSPISGHRSVSWYQQTPGQGLQFLFEYFSETQRNKGNFPGRFSGRQFSNSRSEMNVSTLELGDSALYLCASSLLGQYSNQPQHFGDGTRLSIL.

This clonotype was detected a few times. The chain employs TRBV12-3 or TRBV12-4 and TRBJ1-2; no definite D call. Trimming shortened V by 6 bases and J by 2 bases, and 10 bases separated the two germline ends. This CDR3 is built from 13 residues. The CDR3 bases are TGTGCCAGCAGATGGACGCGGAACTATGGCTACACCTTC. It is translated as CASRWTRNYGYTF.

The DNA of the CDR3 is TGTGCCATCAGTGAGCCGTACAGGGGTGGGACTGAAGCTTTCTTT. Translated: CAISEPYRGGTEAFF. V gene TRBV10-3 combines with J gene TRBJ1-1; TRBD1 matches at 7 bases. The CDR3 extends over 15 amino acids. In germline, CDR1 is ENHRY, CDR2 SYGVKD. The V and J ends lost 2 bases and 5 bases, in that order; junction bases with no gene match: 8.

The gene calls are TRBV12-3 or TRBV12-4 and TRBJ1-1; D remains unclear. This CDR3 has 14 residues. Trimming took off 3 bases at V and 4 bases at J, with 12 bases between the two ends. In nucleotides, the CDR3 is TGTGCCAGCAGTTTTGGGGTGGCAGTCACTGAAGCTTTCTTT. Translating it yields CASSFGVAVTEAFF.

The chain uses TRBV7-2 and TRBJ1-1, with 8 bases fitting TRBD1. Germline V CDR1 and CDR2: SGHTA, FQGNSA. V dropped 3 bases and J dropped 4; count of bases not matched to a gene: 10. The CDR3 length is 16 residues. The CDR3 loop reads CASSLEEWTGFTEAFF. Written as DNA, the CDR3 is TGTGCCAGCAGCTTGGAGGAATGGACAGGGTTCACTGAAGCTTTCTTT.

The gene calls are TRBV4-1 and TRBJ1-4; no definite D call. V gave up 1 base and J gave up 11 bases, with 14 bases separating them. The CDR3 runs 14 residues. Germline CDR1 MGHRA, CDR2 YSYEKL. The CDR3 reads CASSQGIRPTKLFF. DNA of the CDR3: TGCGCCAGCAGCCAAGGGATAAGGCCAACCAAACTGTTTTTT.

The chain employs TRBV28 and TRBJ1-2; no clear D. The CDR3 consists of 14 residues. Trimming took off 2 bases at V and 2 bases at J, with 9 bases between the two ends. CDR1 MDHEN and CDR2 SYDVKM come from the germline V gene. The CDR3 here is CASSLPRPNYGYTF. CDR3 bases: TGTGCCAGCAGTTTACCCCGCCCGAACTATGGCTACACCTTC.

This clonotype was recorded a few times. The rearrangement uses TRBV12-3 or TRBV12-4 and TRBJ1-2; D not resolved. Deletions cut 5 bases from V and 8 bases from J, with 21 bases between. The CDR3 covers 15 residues. The CDR3 reads CASSLLRRSPHGYTF. CDR3 coding DNA: TGTGCCAGCAGTCTCCTCAGACGGTCCCCCCACGGCTACACCTTC.

This clonotype was picked up a small number of times. The V call is TRBV29-1, the J call TRBJ1-3; D uncertain. Trimming removed 1 base from V and 4 bases from J, with 11 bases in between. The CDR3 loop spans 14 amino acids. The germline CDR1 and CDR2 sequences are SQVTM and ANQGSEA. In nucleotides, the CDR3 is TGCAGCGTTGAAGTGCCCCGGTCAGGAAACACCATATATTTT. Translating it yields CSVEVPRSGNTIYF.

This sequence joins TRBV5-1 and TRBJ2-2, with D uncertain. From germline, CDR1 is SGHRS and CDR2 YFSETQ. This CDR3 spans 17 amino acids. Trimming cost V 2 bases and J 0 bases, with 14 bases left between them. The CDR3 DNA reads TGCGCCAGCAGCTTTCCCCGTAGCAGGTCGAACACCGGGGAGCTGTTTTTT. It specifies CASSFPRSRSNTGELFF.

V usage is TRBV20-1 and J usage is TRBJ1-1; D uncertain. Germline loops: CDR1 DFQATT, CDR2 SNEGSKA (reference sequence). This CDR3 contains 11 residues. Deletions cut 2 bases from V and 1 base from J, with 2 bases between. The CDR3 coding sequence is TGCAGTGCTAGATCGAACACTGAAGCTTTCTTT. Protein sequence: CSARSNTEAFF.

This chain connects TRBV15 to TRBJ1-1; D is unresolved. Trimming pared 0 bases from V and 0 bases from J, leaving 5 bases between. The germline V gene has CDR1 LNHNV and CDR2 YYDKDF (reference sequence). The CDR3 length is 14 residues. Here the CDR3 DNA reads TGTGCCACCAGCAGAGATCCGGTGAACACTGAAGCTTTCTTT. Amino acid sequence: CATSRDPVNTEAFF.

This clonotype was counted only a few times. The J gene is TRBJ2-5, the V gene TRBV5-1; no clear D. Trimming stripped 3 bases from V and 5 bases from J, with 14 bases between. The CDR3 has 14 residues. Germline V gene sequence: CDR1 SGHRS, CDR2 YFSETQ. The CDR3 DNA reads as TGCGCCAGCAGCTACGATGGGATTACTGAGACCCAGTACTTC. Residues: CASSYDGITETQYF.